These 29 T cell receptor beta chains originate from one sample sequenced in a study of shared clonotypes between healthy human individuals. Assay used: immunoSEQ multiplex PCR; TCRdb lists only in-frame clones, some missing. The table shows about 2 million clones, with 90% to 95% occurring only once. Material: naive CD4+ T cells sorted from blood. Subset defined: CD45RA+ positively selected. Every receptor here comes from a man aged 18 to 35 in good health.

The V gene is TRBV6-5, the J gene TRBJ2-7; 10 bases agree with TRBD2. V trimming: 6 bases; J trimming: 6 bases; junction bases outside the gene matches: 8. CDR1 is MNHEY, CDR2 SVGAGI, per germline. This CDR3 is built from 14 residues. The CDR3 loop is CASSPRAGGLEQYF. The CDR3 region has the DNA TGTGCCAGCAGCCCTAGAGCGGGGGGGCTCGAGCAGTACTTC.

V gene TRBV7-9 combines with J gene TRBJ2-1; no firm D call. CDR3 length: 15 residues. V was clipped by 2 bases and J by 0 bases, with 8 bases between them. Looked up from germline, CDR1 is SEHNR and CDR2 is FQNEAQ (reference sequence). The CDR3 reads CASSLKRSSYNEQFF. The CDR3 bases are TGTGCCAGCAGCTTAAAGAGGAGCTCCTACAATGAGCAGTTCTTC.

The genes are TRBV4-1 and TRBJ2-1, with TRBD2 identical over 7 bases. The V segment lost 4 bases and the J segment 2 bases; nucleotides outside the gene matches: 8. CDR3 length: 16 residues. Germline V gene sequence: CDR1 MGHRA, CDR2 YSYEKL. The CDR3 here is CASSPVERDPYNEQFF. The CDR3 nucleotides are TGCGCCAGCAGCCCCGTGGAGCGGGACCCCTACAATGAGCAGTTCTTC.

The chain joins TRBV7-8 to TRBJ1-1; D is unresolved. This CDR3 spans 15 amino acids. Germline V gene sequence: CDR1 SGHVS, CDR2 FQNEAQ. V was shortened by 0 bases and J by 4 bases, with 12 bases between the two germline ends. The CDR3 loop is CASSLAGSWGTEAFF. In DNA form, the CDR3 reads TGTGCCAGCAGCTTAGCGGGTTCATGGGGCACTGAAGCTTTCTTT.

This clone was counted a single time. This chain connects TRBV7-2 to TRBJ2-7; 13 nucleotides line up with TRBD2. The V gene end was trimmed by 6 bases and the J gene end by 0 bases; junction bases not matched to a gene: 2. The CDR3 totals 15 residues. Germline V gene sequence: CDR1 SGHTA, CDR2 FQGNSA. In DNA, the CDR3 is TGTGCCAGCAGACGGACTAGCGGGAGCTCCTACGAGCAGTACTTC. Its translation is CASRRTSGSSYEQYF. The variable domain in full, completed from reference TRBV7-2 and TRBJ2-7, reads GAGVSQSPSNKVTEKGKDVELRCDPISGHTALYWYRQSLGQGLEFLIYFQGNSAPDKSGLPSDRFSAERTGGSVSTLTIQRTQQEDSAVYLCASRRTSGSSYEQYFGPGTRLTVT.

This clone was counted once. The rearrangement joins TRBV14 to TRBJ1-3; D uncertain. Germline CDR1 reads SGHDN; CDR2 reads FVKESK. CDR3 size: 15 residues. Trimming took off 1 base at V and 4 bases at J, with 11 bases between the two ends. CDR3 sequence reads: CASSQVSGSGNTIYF. In DNA, the CDR3 is TGTGCCAGCAGCCAAGTTTCGGGGTCCGGAAACACCATATATTTT. The whole variable domain, filled in from reference TRBV14 and TRBJ1-3, reads EAGVTQFPSHSVIEKGQTVTLRCDPISGHDNLYWYRRVMGKEIKFLLHFVKESKQDESGMPNNRFLAERTGGTYSTLKVQPAELEDSGVYFCASSQVSGSGNTIYFGEGSWLTVV.

The chain carries TRBV5-4 and TRBJ1-1; D uncertain. This CDR3 contains 13 residues. Germline CDR1 is SGHNT and CDR2 is YYREEE (reference sequence). V lost 0 bases to trimming and J lost 1 base, with 4 bases between them. The CDR3 DNA is TGTGCCAGCAGCTTGGACTGGAACACTGAAGCTTTCTTT. Translated, it gives CASSLDWNTEAFF.

The chain links TRBV9 to TRBJ2-7; no reliable D call. CDR3 size: 14 residues. CDR1 is SGDLS, CDR2 YYNGEE, per germline. V lost 1 base and J 0 bases, leaving 8 bases between the germline ends. The CDR3 loop is CASSVYPGSYEQYF. CDR3 DNA sequence: TGTGCCAGCAGCGTATACCCGGGCTCCTACGAGCAGTACTTC.

The V and J genes are TRBV30 and TRBJ1-2; the match to TRBD1 covers 9 bases. Germline V gives CDR1 GTSNPN, CDR2 SVGIG (reference sequence). The CDR3 is made up of 14 amino acids. After removal of 3 bases from V and 8 bases from J, the junction contained 10 bases not matched to a gene. The CDR3 DNA reads as TGTGCCTGGAGGGCCGGGACAGGGCTTGTCGGCTACACCTTC. Translating gives CAWRAGTGLVGYTF.

CDR3 in amino acids: CASSQVASGYIGSGNTIYF. In DNA, the CDR3 is TGCGCCAGCAGCCAAGTCGCTTCCGGTTATATAGGCTCTGGAAACACCATATATTTT. The rearrangement links TRBV4-1 to TRBJ1-3; D not resolved. The CDR3 covers 19 residues. Germline assignment: CDR1 MGHRA and CDR2 YSYEKL. The V and J ends lost 1 base and 0 bases respectively, with 19 bases between them.

This rearrangement joins TRBV18 to TRBJ1-2; D is unclear. Germline V gene lookup returns CDR1 KGHSH and CDR2 LQKENI. The V end lost 3 bases, the J end lost 0 bases, and 17 bases lay between the germline ends. This CDR3 is 17 amino acids long. The CDR3 DNA sequence: TGTGCCAGCTCACCCGAGGAGGGAGGGAGAGCTAACTATGGCTACACCTTC. Translating gives CASSPEEGGRANYGYTF.

This chain connects TRBV10-2 to TRBJ2-3; D gene unclear. Trimming cost V 3 bases and J 6 bases, with 13 bases left between them. CDR3 length: 14 residues. Germline lookup yields CDR1 WSHSY and CDR2 SAAADI. The CDR3 nucleotides read TGCGCCAGCAGTGATACTACCCTCGCGGATACGCAGTATTTT. Translated, it gives CASSDTTLADTQYF.

This clone was picked up a small number of times. The rearrangement uses TRBV6-5 and TRBJ1-2; D remains ambiguous. Germline V gene sequence: CDR1 MNHEY, CDR2 SVGAGI. This CDR3 region has 14 residues. Trimming cost V 5 bases and J 4 bases, with 14 bases left between them. Here the CDR3 DNA reads TGTGCCAGCAGTCGAACCGAGAAATTCTATGGCTACACCTTC. Translation gives CASSRTEKFYGYTF.

As for this clone: Other DNA sequences in this specimen translate into the identical CDR3. The V gene is TRBV2, the J gene TRBJ2-3, with TRBD2 as a possible D gene (5 bases). The CDR3 covers 12 residues. V was cut by 6 bases and J by 6 bases, with 10 bases left in between. CDR1 and CDR2 from the germline V gene are SNHLY and FYNNEI. The chain's CDR3 is CASSALADTQYF. The DNA of the CDR3 is TGTGCCAGCAGCGCCCTAGCCGATACGCAGTATTTT. The full variable domain, in which reference TRBV2 and TRBJ2-3 provide the parts outside the CDR3, is EPEVTQTPSHQVTQMGQEVILRCVPISNHLYFYWYRQILGQKVEFLVSFYNNEISEKSEIFDDQFSVERPDGSNFTLKIRSTKLEDSAMYFCASSALADTQYFGPGTRLTVL.

The rearrangement links TRBV5-1 to TRBJ2-5, with TRBD2 matching 7 bases. V lost 2 bases to trimming and J lost 7 bases; unmatched junction nucleotides: 8. CDR1 and CDR2 from the germline V gene are SGHRS and YFSETQ. The CDR3 covers 14 residues. The CDR3 sequence is CASSFPSGDGTQYF. CDR3 nucleotides: TGCGCCAGCAGCTTCCCTAGCGGCGACGGGACCCAGTACTTC.

The CDR3: CASSIGDSSATNEKLFF. Here the CDR3 DNA reads TGTGCCAGTAGTATAGGGGACAGCTCTGCAACTAATGAAAAACTGTTTTTT. This chain uses TRBV19 with TRBJ1-4, with TRBD1 identical over 7 bases. This CDR3 spans 17 amino acids. V shed 1 base, J shed 0 bases, and the junction held 5 bases outside the gene matches. CDR1 and CDR2 from the germline V gene are LNHDA and SQIVND (reference sequence).

The genes are TRBV28 and TRBJ1-6; perhaps TRBD1 as D (6 bases). Germline CDR1 reads MDHEN; CDR2 reads SYDVKM. The V end lost 4 bases, the J end lost 5 bases, and 12 bases lay between the germline ends. This CDR3 contains 15 residues. In nucleotides, the CDR3 is TGTGCCAGCAGTTCAGGGGTCTCTAATAATTCACCCCTCCACTTT. This translates into CASSSGVSNNSPLHF.

The chain joins TRBV6-5 to TRBJ2-1, with D possibly being TRBD1 or TRBD2 (6 bases each). The V gene lost 2 bases and the J gene lost 3 bases, with 8 bases spanning the gap. Per the germline V gene, CDR1 is MNHEY and CDR2 is SVGAGI. This CDR3 spans 14 amino acids. The CDR3 reads CASSYGGLYNEQFF. The DNA of the CDR3 is TGTGCCAGCAGTTACGGGGGGCTCTACAATGAGCAGTTCTTC.

J is TRBJ1-2 and V is TRBV10-3; TRBD1 matches 10 bases. The CDR3 is 13 residues long. Germline CDR1 ENHRY, CDR2 SYGVKD. V lost 11 bases, J lost 5 bases, and 8 bases stayed unmatched. The CDR3: CAGLGQGQYGYTF. DNA of the CDR3: TGTGCCGGATTGGGACAGGGGCAATATGGCTACACCTTC.

This chain connects TRBV20-1 to TRBJ1-1, with D possibly matching TRBD1 (5 bases). From germline, CDR1 is DFQATT and CDR2 SNEGSKA (reference sequence). The CDR3 extends over 10 amino acids. Trimming stripped 6 bases from V and 6 bases from J, with 8 bases between. The DNA for the CDR3 is TGCAGTGCGCAACAGGCTGAAGCTTTCTTT. This encodes CSAQQAEAFF.

The chain combines TRBV10-3 with TRBJ2-1; TRBD2 aligns across 12 bases. Germline loops: CDR1 ENHRY, CDR2 SYGVKD. V was pared by 8 bases and J by 10 bases, with 6 bases of the junction left unmatched. The length of the CDR3 is 13 residues. CDR3: CAIASSGREEQFF. For the CDR3, the DNA is TGTGCCATCGCGTCTAGCGGGAGGGAGGAGCAGTTCTTC.

As to this clone: This CDR3 is also generated by other DNA sequences in the sample. V and J are TRBV7-2 and TRBJ2-3; TRBD2 matches at 9 bases. J lost 3 bases, V lost 3 bases, and 1 base had no gene match. Germline CDR1 is SGHTA and CDR2 is FQGNSA. The CDR3 is 14 amino acids. CDR3 DNA: TGTGCCAGCAGCTTTAGCGGGGGAACAGATACGCAGTATTTT. Encoded protein: CASSFSGGTDTQYF.

This chain connects TRBV7-9 to TRBJ2-3; D perhaps matches TRBD1 (6 bases). The V end lost 5 bases, the J end lost 2 bases, and 11 bases lay between the germline ends. The CDR3 loop spans 14 amino acids. The germline V gene has CDR1 SEHNR and CDR2 FQNEAQ (reference sequence). CDR3 amino acids: CASSAGQFTDTQYF. CDR3 sequence (DNA): TGTGCCAGCAGCGCCGGACAGTTCACAGATACGCAGTATTTT. The whole variable domain, remainder taken from reference TRBV7-9 and TRBJ2-3, is DTGVSQNPRHKITKRGQNVTFRCDPISEHNRLYWYRQTLGQGPEFLTYFQNEAQLEKSRLLSDRFSAERPKGSFSTLEIQRTEQGDSAMYLCASSAGQFTDTQYFGPGTRLTVL.

The V and J genes are TRBV10-1 and TRBJ2-2; TRBD1 matches 12 bases. CDR3 length: 17 residues. The germline V gene has CDR1 WNHNN and CDR2 SYGVQD (reference sequence). V gave up 3 bases and J gave up 0 bases; unmatched junction bases: 2. The chain's CDR3 is CASSDGTGGPNTGELFF. The CDR3 DNA follows: TGCGCCAGCAGTGATGGGACAGGGGGCCCGAACACCGGGGAGCTGTTTTTT.

CDR3: CASSFTSGGRSDTQYF. CDR3 coding DNA: TGTGCCAGCAGCTTTACTAGCGGGGGGAGGTCAGATACGCAGTATTTT. The rearrangement joins TRBV7-2 to TRBJ2-3; 12 nucleotides match TRBD2. Per germline, CDR1 SGHTA and CDR2 FQGNSA. This CDR3 contains 16 residues. The junction had 5 bases not matched to a gene; V was cut back by 3 bases and J by 4 bases.

This clone appeared a single time. The V call is TRBV4-1, the J call TRBJ2-7, with 9 positions matching TRBD1. The CDR3 is 17 amino acids. The germline CDR1 and CDR2 sequences are MGHRA and YSYEKL. The ends lost 1 base at V and 3 bases at J; junction bases unmatched: 10. The chain's CDR3 is CASSQATGTGTYYEQYF. The CDR3 nucleotides are TGCGCCAGCAGCCAAGCCACCGGGACAGGGACCTACTACGAGCAGTACTTC.

The CDR3 region is CASSYGQGYEQYF. For the CDR3, the DNA is TGTGCCAGCAGCTACGGACAGGGCTACGAGCAGTACTTC. The chain uses TRBV11-3 and TRBJ2-7; TRBD1 matches at 8 bases. The CDR3 spans 13 residues. The V and J ends lost 4 bases and 3 bases, in that order; junction bases with no gene match: 2. CDR1 and CDR2 (germline): SGHNT, YENEEA.

This clone was seen a single time. This CDR3 is also generated by other DNA sequences in the sample. The rearrangement joins TRBV5-1 to TRBJ1-3, with no clear D. This CDR3 region has 15 residues. Germline assignment: CDR1 SGHRS and CDR2 YFSETQ. Trimming stripped 0 bases from V and 1 base from J, with 8 bases between. The CDR3 nucleotides read TGCGCCAGCAGCTTGGGGGATCTATCTGGAAACACCATATATTTT. Translating gives CASSLGDLSGNTIYF.

The chain carries TRBV6-5 and TRBJ2-1; TRBD2 aligns across 8 bases. The CDR3 has 15 amino acids. Germline loops: CDR1 MNHEY, CDR2 SVGAGI. J gave up 7 bases and V 6 bases, and 11 bases lay outside the gene matches. The CDR3 region is CASRASGRGSNEQFF. Here the CDR3 DNA reads TGTGCCAGCAGGGCGAGCGGGAGAGGGAGTAATGAGCAGTTCTTC.